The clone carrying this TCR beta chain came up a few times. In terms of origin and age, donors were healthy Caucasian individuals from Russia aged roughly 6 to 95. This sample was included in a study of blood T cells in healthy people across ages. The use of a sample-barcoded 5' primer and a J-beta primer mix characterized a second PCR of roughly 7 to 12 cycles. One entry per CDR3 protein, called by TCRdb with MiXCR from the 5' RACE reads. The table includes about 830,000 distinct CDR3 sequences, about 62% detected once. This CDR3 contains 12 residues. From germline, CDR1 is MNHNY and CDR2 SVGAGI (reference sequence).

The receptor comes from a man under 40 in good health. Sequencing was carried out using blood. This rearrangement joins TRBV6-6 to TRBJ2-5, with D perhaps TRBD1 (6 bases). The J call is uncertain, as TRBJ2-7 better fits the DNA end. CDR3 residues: CASSKGVNEQYF. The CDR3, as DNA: TGTGCCAGCAGTAAGGGGGTGAACGAGCAGTACTTC.